This T cell receptor (beta chain) was sequenced during a study of blood T cell repertoires in COVID-19. In the study overall: Sites in the United States, Italy and Spain provided acute and convalescent COVID-19 samples. PBMCs, B-cell-depleted T cells, or T cells provided the cDNA or gDNA that made up the material.

This CDR3 comprises 15 residues. The germline V gene encodes CDR1 SGHRS and CDR2 YFSETQ. The junction had 3 bases not matched to a gene; V was cut back by 4 bases and J by 0 bases. Per the authors' pipeline: By means of reference gene primer amplification, nucleated cell counts were estimated. Assay: immunoSEQ multiplex PCR; the TCRdb copy retains only in-frame clones and omits some. For V, J and clone size, that table is used; D and trimming come from the DNA. The data hold about 88,000 clones, with around 90% observed a single time. The sample comprised peripheral blood. This clonotype was sampled from a male donor with acute or convalescent COVID-19. The chain combines TRBV5-1 with TRBJ1-3; TRBD1 matches at 8 bases. The CDR3 sequence is CASSPGGYSGNTIYF. The CDR3 region has the DNA TGCGCCAGCAGCCCAGGGGGCTACTCTGGAAACACCATATATTTT.